The entry below gives a single TCR beta chain sequence along with its context. It has no known antigen specificity. Nothing much larger sits one base from this clone, and base qualities are not available. TCRbeta CDR3 regions were amplified from genomic DNA by means of the immunoSEQ Assay, a bias-controlled multiplex PCR. The paper's data handling went like this. Nucleated cell counts per sample were estimated from amplification of reference gene primers within the assay. To quantify the absolute abundance of each unique TCRbeta CDR3 rearrangement, sequence reads were collapsed and filtered. For each sample, productive Simpson clonality was calculated by taking the square root of Simpson's diversity index across productive rearrangements. The immuneACCESS repertoire file appears here via TCRdb, limited to in-frame rearrangements. These files lack a portion of the clones; in checked studies, under half of the deficit traces to unresolved V genes, and the cause of the others is not known. V, J and clone size derive from that table, while D and trimming were established from the DNA sequence. Across this sample there are 45,000 or so clones, with approximately 85% seen only once. Jointly, the top ten make up 14% of the sample.

The collaborating institutions used their own protocols to collect whole blood in K2EDTA tubes. Collaborator samples were shipped for TCRbeta analysis as frozen whole blood, isolated PBMCs, or DNA extracted from either sample type. This entry comes from a study of blood T cell repertoires in COVID-19 (dated by TCRdb to about 2020). General notes on the study: Samples from collaborators originated in the United States, Italy and Spain and spanned both the acute and convalescent phases of COVID-19. The prospective study material was composed of cDNA or gDNA derived from T cells, B-cell-depleted T cells, or PBMCs. Deeply sampled blood TCRbeta repertoires from subjects exposed to, actively infected with, or recovered from COVID-19 were included in the dataset. The repertoires were released in a freely available public database intended as a resource for research on the immune response to SARS-CoV-2. The samples were drawn from two sources: the first 160 participants of the ongoing ImmuneRACE study, and 1,254 subjects contributed by 6 global collaborators. The sample metadata nearly always contained a de-identified subject ID, COVID-19 status, age in years and sex. Where HLA class I and class II types were available, the types were taken from metadata supplied by the sample provider, not from assay-based typing.

CDR1 and CDR2, per the germline V gene, are ENHRY and SYGVKD. Germline trimming: 9 bases from V, 2 bases from J; junction bases outside gene matches: 5. Its CDR3 holds 13 amino acids, cysteine through phenylalanine. Solely the CDR3 DNA is kept, with 39 bases framed from the first base. The paper's findings and limits, for the study overall: Clinical and demographic metadata were provided uncurated, with the amount varying by source and participant.

This receptor was taken from a human donor in a cohort sampled during active COVID-19. The chain employs TRBV10-3 and TRBJ1-1; TRBD1 matches 8 bases in the middle. Sequenced input: peripheral blood. Read as DNA, the sequence is TGTGCCATGGGGACAGGACTAAACACTGAAGCTTTCTTT. It specifies CAMGTGLNTEAFF.